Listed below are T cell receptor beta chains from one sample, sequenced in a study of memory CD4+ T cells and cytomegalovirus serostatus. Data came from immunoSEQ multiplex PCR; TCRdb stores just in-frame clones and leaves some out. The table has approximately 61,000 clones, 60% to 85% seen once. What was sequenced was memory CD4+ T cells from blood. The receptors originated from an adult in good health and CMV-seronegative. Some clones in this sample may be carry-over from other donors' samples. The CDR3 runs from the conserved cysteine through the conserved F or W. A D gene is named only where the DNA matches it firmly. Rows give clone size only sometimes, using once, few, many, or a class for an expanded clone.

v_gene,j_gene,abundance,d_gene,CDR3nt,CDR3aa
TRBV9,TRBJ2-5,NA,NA,TGTGCCAGCAGCGTAGGACCAGGGTACCAAGAGACCCAGTACTTC,CASSVGPGYQETQYF
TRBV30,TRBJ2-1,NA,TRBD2,TGTGCCTGGACCACGGGAGGGGACAATGAGCAGTTCTTC,CAWTTGGDNEQFF
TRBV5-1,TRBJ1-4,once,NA,TGCGCCAGCAGCTTATACAGCGAGAGTAATGAAAAACTGTTTTTT,CASSLYSESNEKLFF
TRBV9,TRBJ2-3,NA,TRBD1,TGTGCCAGCAGCGTAGGGACAGGGGGCACAGATACGCAGTATTTT,CASSVGTGGTDTQYF
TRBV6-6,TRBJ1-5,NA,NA,TGTGCCAGCAGCCCGCCGGGGAACAATCAGCCCCAGCATTTT,CASSPPGNNQPQHF
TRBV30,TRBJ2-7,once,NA,TGTGCCTGGAGTGTATGGCAGGGAGGCGAGCAGTACTTC,CAWSVWQGGEQYF
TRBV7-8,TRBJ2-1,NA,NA,TGTGCCAGCAGCTTATTTGCCAACCCAGGTTTCTACAATGAGCAGTTCTTC,CASSLFANPGFYNEQFF
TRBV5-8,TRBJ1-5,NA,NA,TGTGCCAGCAGCCCCCGATATCAGCCCCAGCATTTT,CASSPRYQPQHF
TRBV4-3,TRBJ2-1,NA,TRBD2,TGCGCCAGCAGCCAAGATATACCCCTAGCGGGATTCTACAATGAGCAGTTCTTC,CASSQDIPLAGFYNEQFF
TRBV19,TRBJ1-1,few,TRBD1,TGTGCCAGTAGTATGCCGGGACAGGGTTGGAACACTGAAGCTTTCTTT,CASSMPGQGWNTEAFF
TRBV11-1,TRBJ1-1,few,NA,TGTGCCAGCAGCTTAGACAGCCTGAACACTGAAGCTTTCTTT,CASSLDSLNTEAFF
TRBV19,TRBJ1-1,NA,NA,TGTGCCAGTAGTCCTCTGAGGGGATCAGGGTTGGGTGAAGCTTTCTTT,CASSPLRGSGLGEAFF
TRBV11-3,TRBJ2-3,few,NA,TGTGCCAGCAGCTTAGGCCGGAGTCCGAGTACAGATACGCAGTATTTT,CASSLGRSPSTDTQYF
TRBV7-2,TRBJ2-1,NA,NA,TGTGCCAGCAGCCCGAGGGACGTGAGCTCCTACAATGAGCAGTTCTTC,CASSPRDVSSYNEQFF
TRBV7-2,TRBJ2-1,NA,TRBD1,TGTGCCAGCAGCTTACAGGGACAGTACAATGAGCAGTTCTTC,CASSLQGQYNEQFF
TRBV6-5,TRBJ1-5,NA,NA,TGTGCCAGCAGCCACCCCGATCAGCCCCAGCATTTT,CASSHPDQPQHF
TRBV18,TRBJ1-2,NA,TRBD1,TGTGCCAGCTCACAAAGGAGCAGACCACCTAATACAGGGGGGGCAAATGGCTACACCTTC,CASSQRSRPPNTGGANGYTF
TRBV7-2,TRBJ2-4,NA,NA,TGTGCCAGCAGCAACCTCCGCGCGAGGGAGTACTTC,CASSNLRAREYF
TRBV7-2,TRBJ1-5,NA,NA,TGTGCCAGCAGCTTCGTGGGGGTTGGGCAGCCCCAGCATTTT,CASSFVGVGQPQHF
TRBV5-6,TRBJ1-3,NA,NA,TGTGCCAGCAGCTCCCTCTCTGGAAACACCATATATTTT,CASSSLSGNTIYF
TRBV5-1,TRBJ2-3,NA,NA,TGCGCCAGCAGCTCGAAATACACAGATACGCAGTATTTT,CASSSKYTDTQYF
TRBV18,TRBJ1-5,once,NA,TGTGCCAGCTCACCACATAGCAATCAGCCCCAGCATTTT,CASSPHSNQPQHF
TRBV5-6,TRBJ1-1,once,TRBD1,TGTGCCAGCGGCATCGACAGGGGGCGCGAGGCTTTCTTT,CASGIDRGREAFF
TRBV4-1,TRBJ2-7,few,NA,TGCGCCAGCAGCCGAGACGGGAACTCCTACGAGCAGTACTTC,CASSRDGNSYEQYF
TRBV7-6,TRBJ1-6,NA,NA,TGTGCCAGCAGCTTGTCCTCTAATAATTCACCCCTCCACTTT,CASSLSSNNSPLHF
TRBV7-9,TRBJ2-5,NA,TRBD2,TGTGCCAGCAGCTCGGGACTAGCGGGAGTGAGTGAGACCCAGTACTTC,CASSSGLAGVSETQYF
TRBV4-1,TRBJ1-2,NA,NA,TGCGCCAGCAGCCGACCGGGAGGCGGAAGGGGCTACACCTTC,CASSRPGGGRGYTF
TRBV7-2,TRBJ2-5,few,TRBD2,TGTGCCAGCAGCTTAGTCAGCGGGAGGGGAGAGACCCAGTACTTC,CASSLVSGRGETQYF
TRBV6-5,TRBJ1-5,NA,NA,TGTGCCAGCAGACAACAGCTAGATCAGCCCCAGCATTTT,CASRQQLDQPQHF
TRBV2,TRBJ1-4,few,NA,TGTGCCAGCAGTGAAGAGGCAGCAAAACTGTTTTTT,CASSEEAAKLFF
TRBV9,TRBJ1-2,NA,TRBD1,TGTGCCAGCAGCCCCCGGACAGGGGCTAACTATGGCTACACCTTC,CASSPRTGANYGYTF
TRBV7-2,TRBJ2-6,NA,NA,TGTGCCAGCAGCGTAGACACGGCTGGGGCCAACGTCCTGACTTTC,CASSVDTAGANVLTF
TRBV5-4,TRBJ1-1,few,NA,TGTGCCAGCAGCCCATCCAATAGGATGAACACTGAAGCTTTCTTT,CASSPSNRMNTEAFF
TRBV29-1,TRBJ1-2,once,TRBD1,TGCAGCGTTGGAGGGGGCAGGAAGGATGGCTACACCTTC,CSVGGGRKDGYTF
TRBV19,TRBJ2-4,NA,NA,TGTGCCAGTATCCCCAGCCCAGGCGATGGGGGAAACATTCAGTACTTC,CASIPSPGDGGNIQYF
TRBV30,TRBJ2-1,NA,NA,TGTGCCTGGAGTGTAACCCTAGGGGAAAATGAGCAGTTCTTC,CAWSVTLGENEQFF
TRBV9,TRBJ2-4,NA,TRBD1,TGTGCCAGCAGCGTAGATACGAGACAGGGAGACATTCAGTACTTC,CASSVDTRQGDIQYF
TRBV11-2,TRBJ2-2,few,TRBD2,TGTGCCAGCAGCTCCCCCCTTTTAGCGGGAGGGCCCGGGGAGCTGTTTTTT,CASSSPLLAGGPGELFF
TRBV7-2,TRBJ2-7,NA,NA,TGTGCCAGCAGCTTATTAGGCAGTAACCCCTCCTACGAGCAGTACTTC,CASSLLGSNPSYEQYF
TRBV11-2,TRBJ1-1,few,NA,TGTGCCAGCAGCTCAATGACCAGGAGGGCTGAAGCTTTCTTT,CASSSMTRRAEAFF
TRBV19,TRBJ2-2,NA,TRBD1,TGTGCCAGTAATAGAGGAACATGGACAGGACCAAACACCGGGGAGCTGTTTTTT,CASNRGTWTGPNTGELFF
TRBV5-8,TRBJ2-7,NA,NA,TGTGCCAGCAGCCGTAATCCAGGGGTACGGGGTAGCGAGCAGTACTTC,CASSRNPGVRGSEQYF
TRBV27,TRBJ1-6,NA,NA,TGTGCCAGCAGTTTAGCCGGGAACACGAATTCACCCCTCCACTTT,CASSLAGNTNSPLHF
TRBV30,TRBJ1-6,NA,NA,TGTGCCTGGAATGGGAACTCCTATAATTCACCCCTCCACTTT,CAWNGNSYNSPLHF
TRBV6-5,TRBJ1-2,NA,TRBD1,TGTGCCAGCAGTTCTGGGACAGCTAACTATGGCTACACCTTC,CASSSGTANYGYTF
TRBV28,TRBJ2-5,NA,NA,TGTGCCAGCAGTGCCTCAGTAGAGACCCAGTACTTC,CASSASVETQYF
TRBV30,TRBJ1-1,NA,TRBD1,TGTGCCTGGAGTCAGACAGGGCGCACTGAAGCTTTCTTT,CAWSQTGRTEAFF
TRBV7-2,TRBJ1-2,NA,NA,TGTGCCAGCAGCCTTGACAGTAACTATGGCTACACCTTC,CASSLDSNYGYTF
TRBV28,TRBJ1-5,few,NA,TGTGCCAGCAGTTTCCTGGGGAATCAGCCCCAGCATTTT,CASSFLGNQPQHF
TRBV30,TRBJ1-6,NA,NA,TGTGCCTGGGCGAGGACAGCGAGTAATTCACCCCTCCACTTT,CAWARTASNSPLHF
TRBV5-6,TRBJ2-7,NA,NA,TGTGCCAGCAGTAGGGGCTTCCTTACCTACGAGCAGTACTTC,CASSRGFLTYEQYF
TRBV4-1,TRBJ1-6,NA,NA,TGCGCCAGCAGCCAAGCCGGCGGGTCTTCACCCCTCCACTTT,CASSQAGGSSPLHF